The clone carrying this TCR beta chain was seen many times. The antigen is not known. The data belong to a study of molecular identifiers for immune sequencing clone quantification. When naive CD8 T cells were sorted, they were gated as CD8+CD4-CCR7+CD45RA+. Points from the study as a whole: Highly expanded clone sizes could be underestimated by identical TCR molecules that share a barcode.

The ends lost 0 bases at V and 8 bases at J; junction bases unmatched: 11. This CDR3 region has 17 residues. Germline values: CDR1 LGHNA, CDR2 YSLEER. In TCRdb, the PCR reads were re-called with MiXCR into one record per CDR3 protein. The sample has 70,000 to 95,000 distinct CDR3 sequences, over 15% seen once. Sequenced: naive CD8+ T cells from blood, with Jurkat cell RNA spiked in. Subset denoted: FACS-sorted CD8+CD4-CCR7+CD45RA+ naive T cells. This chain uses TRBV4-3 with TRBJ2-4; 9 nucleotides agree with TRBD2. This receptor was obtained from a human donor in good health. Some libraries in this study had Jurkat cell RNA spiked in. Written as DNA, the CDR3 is TGCGCCAGCAGCCAAGAGGCTAGCGGGACTACGGGTCACATTCAGTACTTC. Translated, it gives CASSQEASGTTGHIQYF.